This T cell receptor beta chain was profiled in a study of T cells in Graves' hyperthyroidism and ophthalmopathy. Hyperthyroidism, newly diagnosed and lasting under 2 months, affected patients aged 18 to 65. CDR3 length: 14 residues. The germline gives CDR1 MRHNA, CDR2 SNTAGT. V was clipped by 5 bases and J by 3 bases, with 14 bases between them. TCR beta CDR3 regions were amplified from RNA transcripts. The TCR CDR3 first-round RT-PCR relied on the HTBI primer set. TCRdb reprocessed the multiplex PCR reads via MiXCR and lists one record per CDR3 protein. The sample includes roughly 510,000 distinct CDR3 sequences, less than 25% of them seen just once.

The sample taken for sequencing was blood. The chain couples TRBV6-4 to TRBJ2-7; a weak D match, TRBD2 (5 bases). The origin of this receptor is a man between 18 and 35 years old with Graves' hyperthyroidism. In DNA, the CDR3 is TGTGCCAGCAGTTACCGGGGTAGTAACTACGAGCAGTACTTC. Protein: CASSYRGSNYEQYF.